This T cell receptor beta chain was obtained from a study of CD8+ T cells in alopecia areata. At the level of the study: Treated patients received oral tofacitinib, 5 to 10 mg twice daily. Findings and caveats of the study: Normal skin's resident alphabeta T cells are sequenced alongside lesional scalp T cells. Clonality in lesional scalp, especially alopecia totalis/universalis, exceeded that of normal scalp. Many expanded lesional clones persisted in scalp and blood during tofacitinib.

Isolated RNA was reverse transcribed into cDNA used as the sequencing template. Sequencing was performed with immunoSEQ multiplex PCR; in TCRdb, only in-frame clones are kept and a portion is missing. Of 95,000 to 110,000 clones in the sample, roughly 89% are singletons; the top ten hold around a quarter. Germline CDR1 reads SQVTM; CDR2 reads ANQGSEA. The CDR3 is 9 residues long. Trimming shortened V by 8 bases and J by 13 bases, and 12 bases separated the two germline ends. Treatment defined: oral pan-JAK inhibitor, 5-10 mg twice daily. A single count supports this clone. Its matching antigen is unknown.

Sequenced here: CD8+ T cells sorted from blood, sampled at week 24, from a patient treated with tofacitinib. The gene calls are TRBV29-1 and TRBJ2-1, with a possible D match to TRBD2 (6 bases). The sequence came from a human donor with alopecia areata. The CDR3 DNA sequence: TGCAGCATTCCGGGAGCCCAGTTCTTC. It specifies CSIPGAQFF.